Following are 30 T cell receptor beta chains from one sample sequenced in a study of cytomegalovirus exposure and HLA in healthy donors. The PCR used 60 Vbeta and 13 Jbeta primers. The table came from immunoSEQ multiplex PCR; TCRdb's copy has only in-frame clones and leaves some out. The table has fewer than 150,000 clones, about 80% seen once. Material for sequencing was PBMCs. The receptors originated from a man aged 18-30 years in good health and CMV-seronegative.

The J gene is TRBJ1-2, the V gene TRBV7-8, with 8 bases aligning to TRBD1. V was pared by 0 bases and J by 8 bases, with 2 bases of the junction left unmatched. The germline gives CDR1 SGHVS, CDR2 FQNEAQ. CDR3 length: 13 amino acids. The CDR3 reads CASSLAGQEGYTF. The CDR3 DNA sequence: TGTGCCAGCAGCTTAGCGGGACAGGAGGGCTACACCTTC.

The J gene is TRBJ1-5, the V gene TRBV5-3, with a possible D match to TRBD1 (5 bases). TRBV5-3 is reported as an ORF; its role is uncertain. The CDR3 contains 18 residues. Trimming took 0 bases from V and 4 from J, leaving 20 bases between them. CDR3 nucleotide sequence: TGTGCCAGAAGCTTGGGCCAGGAGGGGTCCCCGCTTAATCAGCCCCAGCATTTT. This encodes CARSLGQEGSPLNQPQHF.

This clone occurred a few times. The chain links TRBV7-9 to TRBJ2-7; a possible D gene is TRBD1 (6 bases). V lost 5 bases and J 3 bases, leaving 14 bases between the germline ends. Germline CDR1 reads SEHNR; CDR2 reads FQNEAQ (reference sequence). The CDR3 contains 14 residues. The CDR3 region is CASSGQGFLYEQYF. In DNA form, the CDR3 reads TGTGCCAGCAGCGGCCAGGGGTTTCTCTACGAGCAGTACTTC.

V usage is TRBV29-1 and J usage is TRBJ2-2; no firm D call. The germline V and J ends were trimmed by 5 bases and 1 base, with 5 bases remaining between them. CDR1 SQVTM and CDR2 ANQGSEA come from the germline V gene. The CDR3 sequence is 12 residues long. The CDR3, as DNA: TGCAGCGTTCGTAGGAACACCGGGGAGCTGTTTTTT. Its translation: CSVRRNTGELFF.

The chain has TRBV7-8 and TRBJ2-1; 10 bases match TRBD1. Germline CDR1 SGHVS, CDR2 FQNEAQ. The junction had 16 bases not matched to a gene; V was cut back by 4 bases and J by 7 bases. The CDR3 spans 18 residues. CDR3 region: CASSSRRTMGQGSNEQFF. CDR3 sequence (DNA): TGTGCCAGCAGCTCCCGAAGGACAATGGGACAGGGGAGTAATGAGCAGTTCTTC.

The rearrangement links TRBV9 to TRBJ1-2; the match to TRBD1 covers 10 bases. V was pared by 3 bases and J by 4 bases, with 6 bases of the junction left unmatched. CDR3 length: 15 residues. Germline V gene sequence: CDR1 SGDLS, CDR2 YYNGEE. CDR3 residues: CASSAGQGLVYGYTF. Written as DNA, the CDR3 is TGTGCCAGCAGCGCGGGACAGGGGTTAGTCTATGGCTACACCTTC.

This sequence joins TRBV19 and TRBJ2-7, with TRBD2 as a possible D gene (5 bases). This CDR3 is 13 amino acids long. Germline V gene lookup returns CDR1 LNHDA and CDR2 SQIVND (reference sequence). V was clipped by 4 bases and J by 3 bases, with 10 bases between them. The CDR3 DNA is TGTGCCAGTAGTAGGACTGCTCGCTACGAGCAGTACTTC. Translating it yields CASSRTARYEQYF.

The V gene is TRBV27, the J gene TRBJ2-1, with unresolved D. From germline, CDR1 is MNHEY and CDR2 SMNVEV (reference sequence). The CDR3 runs to 13 residues. The V end was cut by 0 bases, the J end by 5 bases, with 5 bases between. CDR3 nucleotides: TGTGCCAGCAGTTTATCCCGGGACAATGAGCAGTTCTTC. This codes for CASSLSRDNEQFF.

The chain has TRBV9 and TRBJ2-2, with 9 positions matching TRBD2. The V and J ends lost 3 bases and 6 bases, in that order; junction bases with no gene match: 15. The CDR3 runs to 18 residues. CDR1 is SGDLS, CDR2 YYNGEE, per germline. CDR3 sequence reads: CASSGGGGRAFVAGELFF. The CDR3 DNA reads TGTGCCAGCAGCGGAGGGGGCGGGAGGGCATTCGTGGCCGGGGAGCTGTTTTTT.

The genes are TRBV7-3 and TRBJ2-1; perhaps TRBD2 as D (5 bases). Germline V gene lookup returns CDR1 SGHTA and CDR2 FQGTGA. The CDR3 loop spans 14 amino acids. V was clipped by 2 bases and J by 8 bases, with 13 bases between them. The CDR3 DNA is TGTGCCAGCAGCTTAGAGCGGTATAGCGATGAGCAGTTCTTC. It encodes CASSLERYSDEQFF.

CDR3 sequence (DNA): TGCGCCAGCAGCCAAGGTGACCCTCGATCCCAGGGGTGGAAACTGTTTTTT. Translated: CASSQGDPRSQGWKLFF. The chain carries TRBV4-1 and TRBJ1-4; TRBD1 is a possible D gene (6 bases). The CDR3 has 17 amino acids. Germline-derived CDR1 and CDR2 are MGHRA and YSYEKL. With 1 base removed from V and 11 bases from J, the gap between germline ends came to 23 bases.

This chain links TRBV5-8 with TRBJ2-3; no definite D call. This CDR3 comprises 14 residues. Germline loops: CDR1 SGHTS, CDR2 YDEGEE. V lost 6 bases to trimming and J lost 6 bases, with 17 bases between them. In nucleotides, the CDR3 is TGTGCCAGCACGGGTTTCGTTCTTAGGGATACGCAGTATTTT. Protein: CASTGFVLRDTQYF.

A few counts support this clone. The chain combines TRBV7-2 with TRBJ2-5; D is unclear. CDR3 length: 16 amino acids. The ends were cut back, 4 bases at V and 0 bases at J, with 15 bases in the middle. Per germline, CDR1 SGHTA and CDR2 FQGNSA. CDR3 DNA: TGTGCCAGCAGCTCCCCTAGAGGAATCAACCAAGAGACCCAGTACTTC. It is translated as CASSSPRGINQETQYF.

This clone appeared a few times. This chain links TRBV13 with TRBJ2-7; D unresolved. The CDR3 extends over 15 amino acids. CDR1 and CDR2 from the germline V gene are PRHDT and FYEKMQ (reference sequence). V was shortened by 1 base and J by 0 bases, with 10 bases between the two germline ends. CDR3 coding DNA: TGTGCCAGCAGCTTAGCGACACTTTACTCCTACGAGCAGTACTTC. Protein product: CASSLATLYSYEQYF.

The V call is TRBV6-6, the J call TRBJ2-7; the D gene is possibly TRBD2 (6 bases). V was trimmed by 6 bases and J by 2 bases, leaving 20 bases between them. The V gene's germline CDR1 is MNHNY and CDR2 SVGAGI (reference sequence). The CDR3 is made up of 16 amino acids. In DNA form, the CDR3 reads TGTGCCAGCAGCCCTATCGGGGGTGAGAGGGCCTACGAGCAGTACTTC. It specifies CASSPIGGERAYEQYF.

The J gene is TRBJ2-3, the V gene TRBV7-9; D unclear. Germline V CDR1 and CDR2: SEHNR, FQNEAQ (reference sequence). The CDR3 runs 13 residues. V dropped 2 bases and J dropped 3 bases, with 6 bases sitting between them. The CDR3 region has the DNA TGTGCCAGCAGCTTACTAGAGACAGATACGCAGTATTTT. It encodes CASSLLETDTQYF.

Of note for this clone: This sample also contains other DNA sequences that code for the same CDR3. J is TRBJ1-6 and V is TRBV5-1, with unresolved D. The CDR3 totals 15 residues. Trimming stripped 0 bases from V and 7 bases from J, with 11 bases between. Per germline, CDR1 SGHRS and CDR2 YFSETQ. CDR3 in DNA: TGCGCCAGCAGCTTGGATAACAGAGCCAATTCACCCCTCCACTTT. Amino acid sequence: CASSLDNRANSPLHF. Full variable domain (remainder filled in from reference TRBV5-1 and TRBJ1-6): KAGVTQTPRYLIKTRGQQVTLSCSPISGHRSVSWYQQTPGQGLQFLFEYFSETQRNKGNFPGRFSGRQFSNSRSEMNVSTLELGDSALYLCASSLDNRANSPLHFGNGTRLTVT.

The V call is TRBV6-5, the J call TRBJ1-5; D is unclear. This CDR3 is built from 14 residues. The ends were cut back, 5 bases at V and 3 bases at J, with 11 bases in the middle. Germline CDR1 MNHEY, CDR2 SVGAGI. CDR3 sequence: CASSASGFNQPQHF. DNA of the CDR3: TGTGCCAGCAGTGCATCAGGCTTCAATCAGCCCCAGCATTTT.

The sample holds a few counts of this clone. This chain joins TRBV6-1 and TRBJ1-6, with D unclear. Germline-derived CDR1 and CDR2 are MNHNS and SASEGT. This CDR3 is built from 12 residues. V shed 8 bases and J shed 11 bases, with 13 bases lying between them. CDR3 amino acids: CASRVTSTPLHF. The CDR3 coding sequence is TGTGCCAGCCGGGTTACGAGCACACCCCTCCACTTT.

The rearrangement uses TRBV2 and TRBJ2-2; D is possibly TRBD2 (6 bases). Germline V gene data show CDR1 as SNHLY and CDR2 as FYNNEI. This CDR3 region has 14 residues. Trimming cost V 7 bases and J 11 bases, with 20 bases left between them. The CDR3 loop is CASTRGSGPRELFF. CDR3 nucleotides: TGTGCCAGCACAAGAGGTAGCGGCCCTCGAGAGCTGTTTTTT.

The V call is TRBV28, the J call TRBJ1-2, with D possibly being TRBD1 (6 bases). The CDR3 consists of 15 residues. V lost 2 bases to trimming and J lost 6 bases, with 16 bases between them. CDR1 is MDHEN and CDR2 is SYDVKM in the germline V gene. The CDR3 protein is CASSLPLGGRHGYTF. CDR3 DNA: TGTGCCAGCAGTTTACCCCTCGGGGGGCGTCATGGCTACACCTTC.

This clone has more than one count but fewer than ten. The rearrangement uses TRBV11-2 and TRBJ2-3; 9 nucleotides line up with TRBD1. Looked up from germline, CDR1 is SGHAT and CDR2 is FQNNGV. The V segment lost 2 bases and the J segment 3 bases; nucleotides outside the gene matches: 15. This CDR3 spans 19 amino acids. The CDR3 DNA sequence: TGTGCCAGCAGCTTAAGAAGAGGGGGACAGGGAGAGAAGACAGATACGCAGTATTTT. Translated, it gives CASSLRRGGQGEKTDTQYF. The full variable domain, with the rest looked up from reference TRBV11-2 and TRBJ2-3, is EAGVAQSPRYKIIEKRQSVAFWCNPISGHATLYWYQQILGQGPKLLIQFQNNGVVDDSQLPKDRFSAERLKGVDSTLKIQPAKLEDSAVYLCASSLRRGGQGEKTDTQYFGPGTRLTVL.

This chain links TRBV6-5 with TRBJ2-1, with TRBD1 matching over 8 bases. V was pared by 6 bases and J by 7 bases, with 11 bases of the junction left unmatched. The CDR3 sequence is 15 residues long. Germline-derived CDR1 and CDR2 are MNHEY and SVGAGI. CDR3 bases: TGTGCCAGCAGCCCAGGACAGGGTCCTGGGAATGAGCAGTTCTTC. Translated, it gives CASSPGQGPGNEQFF.

In its sample, this clone was seen once. The genes are TRBV27 and TRBJ2-3, with TRBD2 matching over 7 bases. The CDR3 consists of 14 residues. The germline gives CDR1 MNHEY, CDR2 SMNVEV (reference sequence). The junction had 6 bases not matched to a gene; V was cut back by 6 bases and J by 3 bases. The CDR3 loop is CASRQAGRTDTQYF. CDR3 bases: TGTGCCAGCAGGCAAGCGGGACGGACAGATACGCAGTATTTT.

The rearrangement joins TRBV28 to TRBJ1-1, with D hard to call. With 8 bases removed from V and 3 bases from J, the gap between germline ends came to 10 bases. The V gene's germline CDR1 is MDHEN and CDR2 SYDVKM. The CDR3 has 12 amino acids. The DNA of the CDR3 is TGTGCCAGCGGTCAGGTGTACACTGAAGCTTTCTTT. This gives the protein CASGQVYTEAFF.

This chain uses TRBV11-2 with TRBJ1-4; 8 nucleotides align to TRBD1. Germline lookup yields CDR1 SGHAT and CDR2 FQNNGV. V shed 4 bases, J shed 8 bases, and the junction held 6 bases outside the gene matches. The CDR3 has 14 residues. The CDR3 DNA follows: TGTGCCAGCAGCTATAGACAGGGGACAGAAAAACTGTTTTTT. Translating gives CASSYRQGTEKLFF.

This clone was seen once. The chain employs TRBV28 and TRBJ1-5; 8 nucleotides line up with TRBD1. The germline V gene has CDR1 MDHEN and CDR2 SYDVKM. The CDR3 is 14 amino acids. The J segment lost 7 bases and the V segment lost 3 bases, leaving 5 bases of the junction unmatched. The CDR3 region has the DNA TGTGCCAGCAGTTTTTCAGGGGGCGGACAGCCCCAGCATTTT. Translating gives CASSFSGGGQPQHF.

This clone was seen just once. V is TRBV11-2 and J is TRBJ2-3; no clear D gene. CDR3 length: 12 amino acids. The V and J ends lost 5 bases and 4 bases respectively, with 7 bases between them. Germline assignment: CDR1 SGHAT and CDR2 FQNNGV. The CDR3 DNA follows: TGTGCCAGCAGCATATCTCCAGATACGCAGTATTTT. This gives the protein CASSISPDTQYF.

The CDR3 DNA is TGTGCCAGCAATCCGGGGACAGGGGCCTCCGAGCAGTACTTC. Translation: CASNPGTGASEQYF. The V call is TRBV2, the J call TRBJ2-7, with 10 positions matching TRBD1. The J segment lost 6 bases and the V segment lost 7 bases, leaving 9 bases of the junction unmatched. This CDR3 is built from 14 residues. Germline V CDR1 and CDR2: SNHLY, FYNNEI.

The chain recombines TRBV30 with TRBJ2-5, with 8 bases lining up with TRBD2. The DNA end is more similar to TRBJ2-7, so the J call may be wrong. Germline V gene data show CDR1 as GTSNPN and CDR2 as SVGIG (reference sequence). The length of the CDR3 is 14 residues. As DNA, the CDR3 is TGTGCCTGGATGGGGGGACTAGTGGCCTACGAGCAGTACTTC. Encoded protein: CAWMGGLVAYEQYF.